Sequencing of this TCR beta chain was carried out in a study of cytomegalovirus exposure and HLA in healthy donors. In regard to this clone: Its cognate antigen is unknown.

It was with 60 Vbeta and 13 Jbeta primers that the PCR ran. The repertoire was sequenced with immunoSEQ multiplex PCR; TCRdb's copy has only in-frame clones and lacks some. The sample contains 200,000 to 250,000 clones, around 86% of which appear only once. Study-level points and caveats: Donors belonging to an Asian-associated ancestry cluster reportedly showed fewer N-insertions in productive TCRs than the 666-donor mean, according to what a later analysis found. The investigators catalogued 180 or so TCR beta chains as cytomegalovirus-associated.

The TCR originated in a woman aged 40 to 50 in good health and CMV-seronegative. Sequenced material: PBMCs.

The CDR3 protein is CASSPRASGRYNEQFF. The CDR3, as DNA: TGTGCCAGCAGCCCAAGGGCTAGCGGGCGATACAATGAGCAGTTCTTC. The chain employs TRBV7-9 and TRBJ2-1; 8 bases align to TRBD2. Germline V gives CDR1 SEHNR, CDR2 FQNEAQ (reference sequence). CDR3 size: 16 residues. V lost 5 bases, J lost 4 bases, and 10 bases stayed unmatched.